The 13 T cell receptor beta chains below all came from one sample that was sequenced in a study of high-grade serous ovarian cancer treatment subgroups. Produced via immunoSEQ multiplex PCR; TCRdb's table is partial and in-frame only. The sample has about 3,200 clones; roughly 60% are singletons. Tumor tissue was taken before any definitive surgery or chemotherapy was given. Sequenced input: tumor tissue. These receptor sequences come from a human donor with high-grade serous ovarian cancer.

This clone was seen only a few times. This sequence joins TRBV7-9 and TRBJ2-1; 14 positions agree with TRBD2. With V trimmed by 2 bases and J by 9 bases, 12 bases remained unmatched. The CDR3 has 18 residues. Germline lookup yields CDR1 SEHNR and CDR2 FQNEAQ (reference sequence). CDR3 loop: CASSLPSGLAGGGGEQFF. The CDR3 DNA reads as TGTGCCAGCAGCTTACCCTCCGGACTAGCGGGGGGCGGTGGTGAGCAGTTCTTC.

The chain is built from TRBV2 and TRBJ1-1; D remains ambiguous. In germline, CDR1 is SNHLY, CDR2 FYNNEI. Trimming removed 4 bases at V and 1 base at J, with 7 bases between. CDR3 size: 13 residues. In DNA, the CDR3 is TGTGCCAGCAGTGTAATACAGAACACTGAAGCTTTCTTT. Its translation: CASSVIQNTEAFF.

The J gene is TRBJ2-2, the V gene TRBV4-3; no clear D gene. CDR1 is LGHNA, CDR2 YSLEER, per germline. The CDR3 spans 14 residues. Deletions cut 4 bases from V and 4 bases from J, with 10 bases between. CDR3 bases: TGCGCCAGCAGCCTGGGCATCAGCACCGGGGAGCTGTTTTTT. It yields the protein CASSLGISTGELFF.

The CDR3 bases are TGTGCCAGCAGCGGATCCGGGACAGGGGATGAAAAACTGTTTTTT. Its translation: CASSGSGTGDEKLFF. V usage is TRBV9 and J usage is TRBJ1-4; 10 bases fit TRBD1. Trimming removed 3 bases from V and 6 bases from J; junction bases left unmatched: 5. This CDR3 has 15 residues. Germline V CDR1 and CDR2: SGDLS, YYNGEE.

This clone showed up just a few times. The chain uses TRBV19 and TRBJ2-7; D might be TRBD2 (5 bases). Trimming took off 7 bases at V and 8 bases at J, with 18 bases between the two ends. The CDR3 contains 13 residues. Germline V gene sequence: CDR1 LNHDA, CDR2 SQIVND (reference sequence). CDR3 bases: TGTGCCAGTATGAGGGCGGGTGACTGGCAGCAGTACTTC. Translated: CASMRAGDWQQYF.

The rearrangement joins TRBV29-1 to TRBJ1-3, with 7 nucleotides matching TRBD1. Germline trimming cut 6 bases from V and 3 bases from J; bases unmatched to any gene: 2. The CDR3 runs to 12 residues. Germline lookup yields CDR1 SQVTM and CDR2 ANQGSEA. CDR3 region: CSVRQGGNTIYF. CDR3 DNA sequence: TGCAGCGTGCGACAGGGTGGAAACACCATATATTTT.

By its share, this clone is large. The gene calls are TRBV5-4 and TRBJ1-1; D is perhaps TRBD1 (5 bases). Germline lookup yields CDR1 SGHNT and CDR2 YYREEE (reference sequence). The length of the CDR3 is 13 residues. V lost 2 bases, J lost 2 bases, and 7 bases lay in between. This CDR3 reads CASSFQGNTEAFF. For the CDR3, the DNA is TGTGCCAGCAGCTTTCAGGGAAACACTGAAGCTTTCTTT.

The rearrangement uses TRBV5-8 and TRBJ2-7; unclear D gene. The V and J ends lost 2 bases and 0 bases respectively, with 6 bases between them. Germline V lookup: CDR1 SGHTS, CDR2 YDEGEE. The CDR3 is made up of 13 amino acids. For the CDR3, the DNA is TGTGCCAGCAGCTTTACAGACTCCTACGAGCAGTACTTC. Its protein is CASSFTDSYEQYF.

The V call is TRBV7-8, the J call TRBJ1-1; D is undetermined. The V gene's germline CDR1 is SGHVS and CDR2 FQNEAQ. V was cut by 9 bases and J by 1 base, with 3 bases left in between. The CDR3 runs to 10 residues. The CDR3 DNA reads as TGTGCCAGTGGGAACACTGAAGCTTTCTTT. This codes for CASGNTEAFF.

The rearrangement links TRBV11-2 to TRBJ2-7, with a possible D match to TRBD1 (5 bases). The germline V gene encodes CDR1 SGHAT and CDR2 FQNNGV. The V gene lost 2 bases and the J gene lost 3 bases, with 14 bases spanning the gap. The CDR3 runs 15 residues. The CDR3 spells CASSLTLTAYYEQYF. CDR3 nucleotides: TGTGCCAGCAGCTTAACACTGACAGCCTACTACGAGCAGTACTTC.

This clone appeared a single time. The chain has TRBV5-1 and TRBJ2-3; D is possibly TRBD2 (6 bases). V was cut by 4 bases and J by 4 bases, with 16 bases left in between. This CDR3 spans 15 amino acids. Germline CDR1 is SGHRS and CDR2 is YFSETQ. CDR3 sequence reads: CASSPDYRRADTQYF. The CDR3 nucleotides read TGCGCCAGCAGCCCCGACTACCGGAGGGCAGATACGCAGTATTTT.

The genes are TRBV5-4 and TRBJ2-1; 9 bases fit TRBD2. Trimming took 4 bases from V and 7 from J; bases not matched to a gene: 12. This CDR3 is 16 amino acids long. Germline CDR1 and CDR2: SGHNT and YYREEE (reference sequence). In DNA, the CDR3 is TGTGCCAGCAGCGGGACCTGGTTAGCGGGAGTGAATGAGCAGTTCTTC. Translated: CASSGTWLAGVNEQFF.

V is TRBV28 and J is TRBJ2-1; D is unresolved. The V gene's germline CDR1 is MDHEN and CDR2 SYDVKM. CDR3 length equals 14 residues. Trimming cost V 3 bases and J 5 bases, with 11 bases left between them. The CDR3, as DNA: TGTGCCAGCAGTTTCTTGAATTCCCACAATGAGCAGTTCTTC. This translates into CASSFLNSHNEQFF.